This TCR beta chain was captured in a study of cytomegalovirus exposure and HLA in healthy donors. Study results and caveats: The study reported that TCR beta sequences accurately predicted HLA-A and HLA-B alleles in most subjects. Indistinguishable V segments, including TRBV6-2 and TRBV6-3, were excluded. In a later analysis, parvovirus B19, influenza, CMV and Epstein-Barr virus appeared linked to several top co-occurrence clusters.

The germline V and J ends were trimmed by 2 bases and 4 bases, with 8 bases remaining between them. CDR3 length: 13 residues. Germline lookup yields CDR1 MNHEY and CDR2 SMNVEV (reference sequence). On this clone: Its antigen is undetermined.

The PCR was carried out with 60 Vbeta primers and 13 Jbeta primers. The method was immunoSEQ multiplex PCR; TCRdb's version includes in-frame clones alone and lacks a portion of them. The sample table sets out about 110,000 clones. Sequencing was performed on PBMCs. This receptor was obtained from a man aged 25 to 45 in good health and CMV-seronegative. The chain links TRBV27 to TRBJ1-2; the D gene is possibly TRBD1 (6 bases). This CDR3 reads CASSLGTSYGYTF. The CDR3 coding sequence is TGTGCCAGCAGTTTAGGGACAAGCTATGGCTACACCTTC.